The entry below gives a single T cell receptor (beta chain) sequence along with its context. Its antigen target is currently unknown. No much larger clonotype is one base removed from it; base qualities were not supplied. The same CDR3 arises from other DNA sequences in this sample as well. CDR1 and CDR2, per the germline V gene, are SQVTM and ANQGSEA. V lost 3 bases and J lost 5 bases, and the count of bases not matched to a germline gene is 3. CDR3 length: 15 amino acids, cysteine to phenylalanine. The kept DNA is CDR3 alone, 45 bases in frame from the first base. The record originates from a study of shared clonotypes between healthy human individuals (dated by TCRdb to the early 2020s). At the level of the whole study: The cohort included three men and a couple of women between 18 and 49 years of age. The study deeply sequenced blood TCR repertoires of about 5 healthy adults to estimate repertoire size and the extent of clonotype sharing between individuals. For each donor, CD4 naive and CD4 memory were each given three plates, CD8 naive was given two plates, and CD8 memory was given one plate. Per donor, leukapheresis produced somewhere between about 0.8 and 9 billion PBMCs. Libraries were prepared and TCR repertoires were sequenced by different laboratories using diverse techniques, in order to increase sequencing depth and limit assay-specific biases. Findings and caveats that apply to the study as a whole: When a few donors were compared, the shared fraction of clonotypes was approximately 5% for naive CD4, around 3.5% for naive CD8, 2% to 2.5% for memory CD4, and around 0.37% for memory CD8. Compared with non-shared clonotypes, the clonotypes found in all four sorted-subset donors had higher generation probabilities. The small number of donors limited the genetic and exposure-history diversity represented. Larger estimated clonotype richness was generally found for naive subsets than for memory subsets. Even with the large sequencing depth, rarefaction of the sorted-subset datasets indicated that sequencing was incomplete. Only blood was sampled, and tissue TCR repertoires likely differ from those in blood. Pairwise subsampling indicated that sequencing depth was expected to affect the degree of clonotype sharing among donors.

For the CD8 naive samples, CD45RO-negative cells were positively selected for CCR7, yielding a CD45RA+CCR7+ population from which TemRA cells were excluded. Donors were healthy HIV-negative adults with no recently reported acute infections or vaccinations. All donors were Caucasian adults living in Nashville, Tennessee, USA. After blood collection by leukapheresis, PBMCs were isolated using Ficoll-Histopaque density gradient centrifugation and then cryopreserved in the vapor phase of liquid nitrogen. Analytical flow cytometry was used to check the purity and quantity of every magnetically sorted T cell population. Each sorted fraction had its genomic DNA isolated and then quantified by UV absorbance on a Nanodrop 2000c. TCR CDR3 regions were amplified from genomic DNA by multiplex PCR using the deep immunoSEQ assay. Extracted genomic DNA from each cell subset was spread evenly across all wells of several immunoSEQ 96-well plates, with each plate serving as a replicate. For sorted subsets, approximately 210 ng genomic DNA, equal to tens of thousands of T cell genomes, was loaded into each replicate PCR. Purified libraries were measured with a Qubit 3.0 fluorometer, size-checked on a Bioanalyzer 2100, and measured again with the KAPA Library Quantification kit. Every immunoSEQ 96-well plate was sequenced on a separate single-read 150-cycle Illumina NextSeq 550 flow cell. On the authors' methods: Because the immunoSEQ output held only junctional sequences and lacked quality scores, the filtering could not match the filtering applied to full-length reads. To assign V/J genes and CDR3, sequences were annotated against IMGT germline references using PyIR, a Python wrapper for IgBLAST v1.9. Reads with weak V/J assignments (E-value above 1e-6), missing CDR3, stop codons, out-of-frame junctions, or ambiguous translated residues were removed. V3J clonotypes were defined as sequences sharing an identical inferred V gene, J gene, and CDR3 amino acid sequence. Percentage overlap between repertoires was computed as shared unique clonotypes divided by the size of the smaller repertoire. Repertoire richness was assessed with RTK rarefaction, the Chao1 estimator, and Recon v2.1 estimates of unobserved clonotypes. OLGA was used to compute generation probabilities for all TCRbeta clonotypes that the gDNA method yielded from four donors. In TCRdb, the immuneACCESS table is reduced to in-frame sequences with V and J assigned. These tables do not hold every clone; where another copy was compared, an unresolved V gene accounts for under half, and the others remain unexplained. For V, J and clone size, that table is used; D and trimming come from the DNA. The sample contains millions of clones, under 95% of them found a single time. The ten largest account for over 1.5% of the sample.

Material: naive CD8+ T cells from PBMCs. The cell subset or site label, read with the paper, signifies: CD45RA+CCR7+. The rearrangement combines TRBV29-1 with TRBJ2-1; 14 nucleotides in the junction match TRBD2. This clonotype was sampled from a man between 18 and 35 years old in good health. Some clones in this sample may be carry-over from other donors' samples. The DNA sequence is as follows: TGCAGCGTTGAGGGGACTAGCGGGAGTAACAATGAGCAGTTCTTC. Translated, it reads CSVEGTSGSNNEQFF.